This TCR beta chain was identified during a study of control samples from healthy donors and cancer patients. Germline CDR1 and CDR2: SGHTA and FQGTGA. The CDR3 has 18 residues. Unmatched junction bases numbered 15, after V lost 8 bases and J lost 2 bases. Assay used: immunoSEQ multiplex PCR; TCRdb lists only in-frame clones, some missing. The repertoire has approximately 150,000 clones, about 89% of them found once; the top ten carry less than 5.5%. This chain uses TRBV7-3 with TRBJ2-6; 7 nucleotides match TRBD1. The sequence came from a man aged 25-45 years in good health. The specimen was blood. CDR3 nucleotides: TGTGCCAGCGGGAAATATACGAACCAGGGGGCTGGGGCCAACGTCCTGACTTTC. It is translated as CASGKYTNQGAGANVLTF.